These 30 T cell receptor beta chains were sequenced from one sample in a study of blood T cell repertoires in COVID-19. The protocol was immunoSEQ multiplex PCR, while the TCRdb copy is restricted to in-frame clones and leaves out a portion. Seen here are 120,000 or so clones, more than 70% observed once, and the top ten hold approximately 2%. The source material was peripheral blood. These receptors were obtained from a man between 65 and 79 years old with acute or convalescent COVID-19.

The chain recombines TRBV6-1 with TRBJ2-1; a weak D match, TRBD1 (6 bases). The germline V and J ends were trimmed by 2 bases and 3 bases, with 14 bases remaining between them. The germline gives CDR1 MNHNS, CDR2 SASEGT. The length of the CDR3 is 16 residues. In DNA form, the CDR3 reads TGTGCCAGCAGTGAATTGGGGGCGCAGGTCTACAATGAGCAGTTCTTC. It codes for CASSELGAQVYNEQFF.

This clone was recorded only once. The rearrangement joins TRBV30 to TRBJ1-2; TRBD1 might be the D (6 bases). Trimming removed 1 base at V and 5 bases at J, with 14 bases between. The CDR3 spans 14 residues. The germline V gene has CDR1 GTSNPN and CDR2 SVGIG (reference sequence). This CDR3 is CAWSGQGRLYGYTF. CDR3 DNA sequence: TGTGCCTGGAGTGGTCAGGGGCGTCTTTATGGCTACACCTTC.

The genes are TRBV10-3 and TRBJ1-2; tentatively, D is TRBD1 (6 bases). The CDR3 loop spans 14 amino acids. Germline CDR1 ENHRY, CDR2 SYGVKD. V was pared by 6 bases and J by 2 bases, with 13 bases between. The chain's CDR3 is CAIRPGHENYGYTF. The CDR3 DNA is TGTGCCATCAGACCGGGACACGAGAACTATGGCTACACCTTC.

This chain uses TRBV5-1 with TRBJ1-2; no clear D. The CDR3 contains 15 residues. CDR1 and CDR2 from the germline V gene are SGHRS and YFSETQ. Between the trimmed V and J ends, which lost 0 bases and 0 bases, there was a span of 9 bases. This chain's CDR3 is CASSLGAGTNYGYTF. CDR3 DNA sequence: TGCGCCAGCAGCTTGGGGGCAGGAACTAACTATGGCTACACCTTC. The whole variable domain, remainder taken from reference TRBV5-1 and TRBJ1-2, is KAGVTQTPRYLIKTRGQQVTLSCSPISGHRSVSWYQQTPGQGLQFLFEYFSETQRNKGNFPGRFSGRQFSNSRSEMNVSTLELGDSALYLCASSLGAGTNYGYTFGSGTRLTVV.

This chain uses TRBV6-5 with TRBJ1-5; the match to TRBD1 covers 7 bases. Germline-derived CDR1 and CDR2 are MNHEY and SVGAGI. The length of the CDR3 is 14 residues. J gave up 1 base and V 10 bases, and 7 bases lay outside the gene matches. As DNA, the CDR3 is TGTGCCATCTCGAAGGGGGCCAGCAATCAGCCCCAGCATTTT. It is translated as CAISKGASNQPQHF.

The chain employs TRBV10-2 and TRBJ1-3; TRBD1 matches at 12 bases. Germline V lookup: CDR1 WSHSY, CDR2 SAAADI. The junction had 4 bases not matched to a gene; V was cut back by 2 bases and J by 2 bases. This CDR3 has 17 residues. CDR3 nucleotides: TGCGCCAGCAGTGAGCCGGGACAGGGGGCGACTGGAAACACCATATATTTT. This encodes CASSEPGQGATGNTIYF.

The chain uses TRBV6-5 and TRBJ2-7, with TRBD1 matching 9 bases. This CDR3 contains 14 residues. Per the germline V gene, CDR1 is MNHEY and CDR2 is SVGAGI. Unmatched junction bases numbered 3, after V lost 6 bases and J lost 0 bases. The CDR3 nucleotides read TGTGCCAGCAGAGACAGGGGGATCTCCTACGAGCAGTACTTC. It encodes CASRDRGISYEQYF.

In this sample, this clone turned up once. V gene TRBV3-1 (or the pseudogene TRBV3-2) combines with J gene TRBJ1-4, with TRBD1 matching 7 bases. CDR1 LGHDT and CDR2 YNNKEL come from the germline V gene (reference sequence). CDR3 length equals 16 residues. The V gene end was trimmed by 2 bases and the J gene end by 5 bases; junction bases not matched to a gene: 8. The CDR3 nucleotides are TGTGCCAGCAGCCAACTCCAGACAGGGCCGAATGAAAAACTGTTTTTT. This translates into CASSQLQTGPNEKLFF.

This clone was picked up one time. The chain carries TRBV19 and TRBJ1-5, with TRBD1 as a possible D gene (5 bases). The CDR3 totals 15 residues. Per the germline V gene, CDR1 is LNHDA and CDR2 is SQIVND (reference sequence). Trimming pared 1 base from V and 0 bases from J, leaving 7 bases between. CDR3 nucleotides: TGTGCCAGTAGTATAGGGGGCCTTAGCAATCAGCCCCAGCATTTT. This gives the protein CASSIGGLSNQPQHF.

The V and J genes are TRBV10-3 and TRBJ1-1; possibly TRBD1 for D (5 bases). The CDR3 runs to 14 residues. V shed 2 bases and J shed 1 base, with 8 bases lying between them. Per the germline V gene, CDR1 is ENHRY and CDR2 is SYGVKD. The CDR3 protein is CAISERQGNTEAFF. The CDR3 DNA is TGTGCCATCAGTGAGCGTCAGGGGAACACTGAAGCTTTCTTT.

In its sample, this clone ranks as medium-sized. This sequence joins TRBV5-1 and TRBJ1-1, with 7 positions matching TRBD1. Per the germline V gene, CDR1 is SGHRS and CDR2 is YFSETQ. Trimming cost V 0 bases and J 10 bases; bases outside gene matches: 12. The CDR3 runs to 15 residues. In nucleotides, the CDR3 is TGCGCCAGCAGCTTGGTGGGATATGACAGGGAGGCAGCTTTCTTT. This sequence encodes CASSLVGYDREAAFF.

The chain recombines TRBV28 with TRBJ2-5; TRBD2 agrees at 8 bases. CDR3 length: 18 amino acids. Germline CDR1 and CDR2: MDHEN and SYDVKM. J lost 0 bases, V lost 1 base, and 10 bases had no gene match. This CDR3 reads CASSLSSRLAQYQETQYF. CDR3 in DNA: TGTGCCAGCAGTTTATCCAGCAGACTAGCGCAGTACCAAGAGACCCAGTACTTC.

The rearrangement links TRBV19 to TRBJ1-5; D might be TRBD1 (6 bases). V gave up 6 bases and J gave up 2 bases, with 20 bases separating them. Germline V gives CDR1 LNHDA, CDR2 SQIVND (reference sequence). CDR3 length: 17 amino acids. The CDR3 spells CASSHVQGVLGNQPQHF. Here the CDR3 DNA reads TGTGCCAGTAGCCACGTACAGGGAGTTTTGGGCAATCAGCCCCAGCATTTT.

V gene TRBV5-1 combines with J gene TRBJ2-7, with 7 bases lining up with TRBD1. The J segment lost 3 bases and the V segment lost 3 bases, leaving 6 bases of the junction unmatched. Germline V CDR1 and CDR2: SGHRS, YFSETQ. CDR3 length: 14 amino acids. CDR3 sequence (DNA): TGCGCCAGCAGCTGGACAGGTGATCTCTACGAGCAGTACTTC. It codes for CASSWTGDLYEQYF.

This clone was picked up a small number of times. This chain joins TRBV7-9 and TRBJ2-3, with TRBD2 identical over 10 bases. The CDR3 consists of 15 residues. The ends lost 7 bases at V and 1 base at J; junction bases unmatched: 5. Germline V lookup: CDR1 SEHNR, CDR2 FQNEAQ (reference sequence). CDR3 protein: CASKSSGGRTDTQYF. As DNA, the CDR3 is TGTGCCAGCAAGAGTAGCGGGGGGCGCACAGATACGCAGTATTTT.

V and J are TRBV30 and TRBJ1-2, with 11 bases aligning to TRBD1. From germline, CDR1 is GTSNPN and CDR2 SVGIG (reference sequence). The CDR3 covers 14 residues. Losses at the gene ends were 0 bases for V and 6 bases for J; bases not matched to a gene: 3. This CDR3 is CAWSVQDRGHGYTF. DNA of the CDR3: TGTGCCTGGAGTGTACAGGACAGGGGGCATGGCTACACCTTC.

This clone was recorded only once. The rearrangement links TRBV29-1 to TRBJ2-5; D perhaps matches TRBD2 (6 bases). From germline, CDR1 is SQVTM and CDR2 ANQGSEA. Trimming pared 6 bases from V and 1 base from J, leaving 12 bases between. The CDR3 contains 13 residues. DNA of the CDR3: TGCAGCGTAGCCATCGGGGGCCAAGAGACCCAGTACTTC. Amino acid sequence: CSVAIGGQETQYF.

The chain recombines TRBV5-1 with TRBJ2-7; 10 bases are shared with TRBD1. J lost 0 bases, V lost 0 bases, and 3 bases had no gene match. CDR3 length equals 16 residues. Germline V gene lookup returns CDR1 SGHRS and CDR2 YFSETQ. CDR3 protein: CASSLGDRGSSYEQYF. CDR3 DNA: TGCGCCAGCAGCTTGGGGGACAGGGGAAGCTCCTACGAGCAGTACTTC.

This clone was picked up a small number of times. The chain employs TRBV12-3 or TRBV12-4 and TRBJ1-2; a possible D gene is TRBD1 (6 bases). CDR3 length: 12 amino acids. Trimming shortened V by 4 bases and J by 8 bases, and 11 bases separated the two germline ends. The CDR3 loop reads CASSSTGTGYTF. DNA of the CDR3: TGTGCCAGCAGTTCAACCGGGACAGGCTACACCTTC.

CDR3 loop: CASSDRPAGTQYF. In DNA form, the CDR3 reads TGTGCCAGTAGTGACCGGCCGGCAGGGACGCAGTATTTT. The rearrangement uses TRBV19 and TRBJ2-3; D perhaps matches TRBD1 (5 bases). The germline CDR1 and CDR2 sequences are LNHDA and SQIVND (reference sequence). V lost 5 bases to trimming and J lost 9 bases, with 15 bases between them. This CDR3 has 13 amino acids. Drawing the rest from reference TRBV19 and TRBJ2-3, the complete variable domain is DGGITQSPKYLFRKEGQNVTLSCEQNLNHDAMYWYRQDPGQGLRLIYYSQIVNDFQKGDIAEGYSVSREKKESFPLTVTSAQKNPTAFYLCASSDRPAGTQYFGPGTRLTVL.

V is TRBV27 and J is TRBJ2-2, with D possibly TRBD1 on 6 matching bases. V was trimmed by 10 bases and J by 8 bases, leaving 17 bases between them. The germline V gene encodes CDR1 MNHEY and CDR2 SMNVEV (reference sequence). This CDR3 contains 13 residues. The CDR3 DNA is TGTGCCACCCGGAACAGGGTGAGAGGGGAGCTGTTTTTT. Translating it yields CATRNRVRGELFF.

This chain links TRBV18 with TRBJ2-1, with a weak D call TRBD1 (5 bases). This CDR3 is built from 15 residues. Looked up from germline, CDR1 is KGHSH and CDR2 is LQKENI. The V end lost 0 bases, the J end lost 5 bases, and 11 bases lay between the germline ends. The CDR3 sequence is CASSPPGRAHNEQFF. The CDR3, as DNA: TGTGCCAGCTCACCACCGGGCAGGGCCCACAATGAGCAGTTCTTC.

The chain uses TRBV13 and TRBJ2-1, with TRBD2 identical over 8 bases. CDR1 PRHDT and CDR2 FYEKMQ come from the germline V gene (reference sequence). Trimming at V came to 3 bases and at J to 3 bases, leaving 4 bases not matched to a gene. The CDR3 is 15 amino acids. This chain's CDR3 is CASSFKAGDYNEQFF. The CDR3 coding sequence is TGTGCCAGCAGCTTCAAAGCGGGGGACTACAATGAGCAGTTCTTC.

The chain uses TRBV9 and TRBJ1-1, with 9 bases that match TRBD1. The CDR3 contains 18 residues. Losses at the gene ends were 4 bases for V and 1 base for J; bases not matched to a gene: 14. Germline-derived CDR1 and CDR2 are SGDLS and YYNGEE. In nucleotides, the CDR3 is TGTGCCAGCAGCAGATTGCCATCCGGGACAGGGAGGAACACTGAAGCTTTCTTT. The encoded protein is CASSRLPSGTGRNTEAFF. The variable domain in full, completed from reference TRBV9 and TRBJ1-1, reads DSGVTQTPKHLITATGQRVTLRCSPRSGDLSVYWYQQSLDQGLQFLIQYYNGEERAKGNILERFSAQQFPDLHSELNLSSLELGDSALYFCASSRLPSGTGRNTEAFFGQGTRLTVV.

The chain joins TRBV28 to TRBJ2-7; perhaps TRBD2 as D (6 bases). Germline V lookup: CDR1 MDHEN, CDR2 SYDVKM. This CDR3 has 12 residues. The ends were cut back, 5 bases at V and 4 bases at J, with 9 bases in the middle. In DNA, the CDR3 is TGTGCCAGCAGTACCGCGGGATACGAGCAGTACTTC. It codes for CASSTAGYEQYF.

The V call is TRBV3-1 (or the pseudogene TRBV3-2), the J call TRBJ1-2; 9 nucleotides align to TRBD1. Germline values: CDR1 LGHDT, CDR2 YNNKEL (reference sequence). CDR3 size: 17 residues. Losses at the gene ends were 4 bases for V and 3 bases for J; bases not matched to a gene: 12. CDR3 sequence reads: CASSPDGGTGRHYGYTF. CDR3 bases: TGTGCCAGCAGCCCAGACGGGGGGACAGGGAGGCACTATGGCTACACCTTC.

The gene calls are TRBV28 and TRBJ1-2; no reliable D call. V was shortened by 2 bases and J by 11 bases, with 21 bases between the two germline ends. CDR1 and CDR2 from the germline V gene are MDHEN and SYDVKM. The CDR3 contains 15 residues. The CDR3 DNA is TGTGCCAGCAGTTTAAGCCCCAGACCAGGTACCCTGTACACCTTC. It encodes CASSLSPRPGTLYTF.

This clone was counted a few times. The chain recombines TRBV10-2 with TRBJ2-3, with 8 bases fitting TRBD2. Looked up from germline, CDR1 is WSHSY and CDR2 is SAAADI. The ends lost 1 base at V and 0 bases at J; junction bases unmatched: 15. This CDR3 has 20 amino acids. The CDR3 sequence is CASSEFKGAGAHSSTDTQYF. The CDR3 region has the DNA TGCGCCAGCAGTGAGTTTAAGGGAGCGGGGGCACATTCTAGCACAGATACGCAGTATTTT.

The CDR3: CSVEPGTGRVTEAFF. DNA of the CDR3: TGCAGCGTTGAGCCCGGAACGGGAAGGGTCACTGAAGCTTTCTTT. This chain joins TRBV29-1 and TRBJ1-1; D is uncertain. This CDR3 is built from 15 residues. The V end lost 3 bases, the J end lost 4 bases, and 18 bases lay between the germline ends. Looked up from germline, CDR1 is SQVTM and CDR2 is ANQGSEA.

This clone was observed many times. The V call is TRBV7-9, the J call TRBJ1-1, with D perhaps TRBD1 (5 bases). This CDR3 is 14 amino acids long. Trimming stripped 0 bases from V and 1 base from J, with 6 bases between. Per germline, CDR1 SEHNR and CDR2 FQNEAQ (reference sequence). CDR3 bases: TGTGCCAGCAGCTTAGCTAGGGGGAACACTGAAGCTTTCTTT. Its protein product is CASSLARGNTEAFF. Full variable domain (missing parts from reference TRBV7-9 and TRBJ1-1): DTGVSQNPRHKITKRGQNVTFRCDPISEHNRLYWYRQTLGQGPEFLTYFQNEAQLEKSRLLSDRFSAERPKGSFSTLEIQRTEQGDSAMYLCASSLARGNTEAFFGQGTRLTVV.